This T cell receptor beta chain emerged from a study of blood T cells in healthy people across ages. Per germline, CDR1 SGHTA and CDR2 FQGNSA. There are 14 residues in the CDR3. V shed 3 bases and J 4 bases; nucleotides not matched to a gene: 2. The second PCR ran about 6 to 12 cycles with a sample-barcoded 5' primer and J-beta primers. TCRdb re-called the 5' RACE reads through MiXCR, storing one row per CDR3 protein. Of about 640,000 distinct CDR3 sequences detected, approximately 40% appear once; the ten largest clones hold around 32%. Sequenced sample: blood. This clonotype was sampled from an older man in good health. This chain joins TRBV7-2 and TRBJ1-2; 10 nucleotides agree with TRBD1. For the CDR3, the DNA is TGTGCCAGCAGCTTGGACAGGGGGACCTATGGCTACACCTTC. Its protein is CASSLDRGTYGYTF.